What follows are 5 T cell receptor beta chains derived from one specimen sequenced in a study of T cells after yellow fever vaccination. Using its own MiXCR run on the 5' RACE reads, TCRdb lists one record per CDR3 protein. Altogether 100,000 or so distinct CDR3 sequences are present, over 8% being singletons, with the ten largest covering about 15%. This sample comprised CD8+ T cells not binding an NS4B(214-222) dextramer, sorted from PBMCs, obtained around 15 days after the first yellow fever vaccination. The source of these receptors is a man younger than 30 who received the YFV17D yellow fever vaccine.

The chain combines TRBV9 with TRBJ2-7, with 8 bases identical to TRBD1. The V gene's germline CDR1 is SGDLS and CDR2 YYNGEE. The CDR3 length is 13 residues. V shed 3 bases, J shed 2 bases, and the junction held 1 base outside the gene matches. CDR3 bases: TGTGCCAGCAGCGAACAGGGGGCCTACGAGCAGTACTTC. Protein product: CASSEQGAYEQYF.

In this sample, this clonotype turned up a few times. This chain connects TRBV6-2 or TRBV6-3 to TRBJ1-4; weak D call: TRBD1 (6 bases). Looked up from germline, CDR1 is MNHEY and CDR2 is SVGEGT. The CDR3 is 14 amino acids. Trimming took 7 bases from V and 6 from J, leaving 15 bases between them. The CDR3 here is CASTVDSTHEKLFF. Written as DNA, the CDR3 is TGTGCCAGCACCGTGGACAGCACTCATGAAAAACTGTTTTTT.

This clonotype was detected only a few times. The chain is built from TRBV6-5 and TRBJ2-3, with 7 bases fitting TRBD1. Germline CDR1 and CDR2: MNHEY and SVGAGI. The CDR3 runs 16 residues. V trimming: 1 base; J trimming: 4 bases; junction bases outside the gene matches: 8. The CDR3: CASSYWEQGIADTQYF. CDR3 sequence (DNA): TGTGCCAGCAGTTACTGGGAACAGGGGATTGCAGATACGCAGTATTTT.

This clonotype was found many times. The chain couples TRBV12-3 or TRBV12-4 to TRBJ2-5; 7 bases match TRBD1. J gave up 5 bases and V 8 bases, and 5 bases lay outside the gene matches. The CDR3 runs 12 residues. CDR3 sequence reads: CASFQQGETQYF. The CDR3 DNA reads TGTGCCAGCTTTCAACAGGGGGAGACCCAGTACTTC.

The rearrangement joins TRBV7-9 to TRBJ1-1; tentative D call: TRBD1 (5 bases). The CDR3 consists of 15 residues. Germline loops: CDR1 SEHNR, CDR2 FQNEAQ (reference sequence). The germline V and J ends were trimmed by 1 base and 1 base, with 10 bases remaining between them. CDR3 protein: CASSLDRGRNTEAFF. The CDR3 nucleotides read TGTGCCAGCAGCTTAGACCGGGGGAGGAACACTGAAGCTTTCTTT.